The source of this T cell receptor beta chain is a study of T cells after yellow fever vaccination. Points from the study as a whole: Compared with primary, the secondary response was weaker and peaked at day 5, not 15.

Each CDR3 protein is one row after TCRdb ran MiXCR on the 5' RACE reads. The table shows around 320,000 distinct CDR3 sequences, with 7.5% to 9.5% occurring only once. This CDR3 is 14 amino acids long. Germline CDR1 is SGHRS and CDR2 is YFSETQ. V lost 2 bases to trimming and J lost 3 bases, with 11 bases between them. As to this clonotype: Its antigen is as yet unknown.

Source: CD4+ T cells sorted from PBMCs, taken 5 days after the yellow fever booster vaccination. The rearrangement links TRBV5-1 to TRBJ1-1; weak D call: TRBD1 (6 bases). This receptor was identified in a man aged 18 to 35 who received the YFV17D yellow fever vaccine. This CDR3 reads CASSFGGADTEAFF. CDR3 nucleotides: TGCGCCAGCAGCTTTGGGGGGGCGGACACTGAAGCTTTCTTT.